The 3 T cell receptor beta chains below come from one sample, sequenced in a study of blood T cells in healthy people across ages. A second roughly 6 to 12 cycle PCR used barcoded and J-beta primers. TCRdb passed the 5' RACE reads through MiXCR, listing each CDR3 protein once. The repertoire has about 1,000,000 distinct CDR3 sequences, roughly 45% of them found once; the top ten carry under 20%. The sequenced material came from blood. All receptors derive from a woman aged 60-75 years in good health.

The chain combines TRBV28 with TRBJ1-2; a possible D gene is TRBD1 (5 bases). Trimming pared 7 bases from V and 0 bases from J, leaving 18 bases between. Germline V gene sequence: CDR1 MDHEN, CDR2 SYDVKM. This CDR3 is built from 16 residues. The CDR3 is CASTVTGRGTNYGYTF. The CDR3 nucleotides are TGTGCCAGCACCGTAACTGGGAGGGGAACTAACTATGGCTACACCTTC.

The CDR3 reads CSASPGDRAFYEQYF. In nucleotides, the CDR3 is TGCAGTGCTAGTCCCGGGGACAGGGCCTTCTACGAGCAGTACTTC. The chain has TRBV20-1 and TRBJ2-7, with 9 bases fitting TRBD1. Trimming at V came to 3 bases and at J to 3 bases, leaving 9 bases not matched to a gene. The CDR3 loop spans 15 amino acids. Germline V gene sequence: CDR1 DFQATT, CDR2 SNEGSKA (reference sequence).

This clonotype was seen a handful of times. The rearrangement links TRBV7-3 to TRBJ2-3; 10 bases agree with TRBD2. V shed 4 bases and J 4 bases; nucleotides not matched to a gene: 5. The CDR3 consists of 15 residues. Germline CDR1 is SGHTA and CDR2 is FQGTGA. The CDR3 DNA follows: TGTGCCAGCAGCTCTAGCGGGAGAGGATCAGATACGCAGTATTTT. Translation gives CASSSSGRGSDTQYF.